This T cell receptor beta chain was sequenced for a study of identical twins. V was pared by 3 bases and J by 7 bases, with 10 bases between. The germline CDR1 and CDR2 sequences are SGHAT and FQNNGV. The CDR3 has 13 amino acids. Broader study findings: Fewer insertions characterized abundant cord blood beta clonotypes, whereas memory repertoires showed none. Excess sharing between twins was weaker in beta out-of-frame sequences.

In its sample, this clonotype was seen many times. No antigen is known for it. TCRdb called the 5' RACE reads again in MiXCR, with one record for every CDR3 protein. In the table there are about 240,000 distinct CDR3 sequences, under 12% of which are singletons. Material for sequencing was memory T cells sorted from blood. The sequence came from a man aged 45-60 years in good health. The V and J genes are TRBV11-2 and TRBJ2-4, with D perhaps matching TRBD1 (5 bases). CDR3 sequence: CASSFERGNIQYF. The DNA for the CDR3 is TGTGCCAGCAGCTTTGAAAGGGGCAACATTCAGTACTTC.